The 32 T cell receptor beta chains given below trace back to one sample, sequenced in a study of control samples from healthy donors and cancer patients. Generated by immunoSEQ multiplex PCR, the TCRdb table keeps only in-frame clones and is missing some. The repertoire has 150,000 to 180,000 clones, about 94% of them found once; the top ten carry approximately 5.7%. The specimen was blood. The receptors were gathered from a man aged 40-50 years in good health.

In this sample, this clone turned up once. The chain joins TRBV30 to TRBJ1-4; 7 bases map to TRBD1. The germline V gene has CDR1 GTSNPN and CDR2 SVGIG (reference sequence). Trimming at V came to 5 bases and at J to 4 bases, leaving 4 bases not matched to a gene. The CDR3 runs to 13 residues. The CDR3 DNA reads TGTGCCTGGCAGTGGGACAGTAATGAAAAACTGTTTTTT. It codes for CAWQWDSNEKLFF.

This chain links TRBV7-2 with TRBJ2-7; D possibly corresponds to TRBD1 (6 bases). Trimming took 4 bases from V and 6 from J, leaving 10 bases between them. Germline loops: CDR1 SGHTA, CDR2 FQGNSA. This CDR3 comprises 12 residues. In DNA form, the CDR3 reads TGTGCCAGCAGCTCCACAGGGTCCGAGCAGTACTTC. Protein sequence: CASSSTGSEQYF.

The V gene is TRBV5-4, the J gene TRBJ2-7, with D unresolved. CDR1 SGHNT and CDR2 YYREEE come from the germline V gene (reference sequence). CDR3 length: 11 residues. CDR3 region: CASSYPKTELV. The CDR3 DNA follows: TGTGCCAGCAGCTATCCGAAGACCGAGTTGGTC.

The V call is TRBV7-9, the J call TRBJ1-2; D perhaps matches TRBD1 (6 bases). Germline V gene sequence: CDR1 SEHNR, CDR2 FQNEAQ (reference sequence). This CDR3 is built from 12 residues. V was trimmed by 5 bases and J by 8 bases, leaving 12 bases between them. The CDR3 loop is CASSPHRDGYTF. The CDR3 DNA is TGTGCCAGCAGCCCACACAGGGACGGCTACACCTTC.

The chain links TRBV7-9 to TRBJ1-2, with D possibly being TRBD1 (6 bases). V was shortened by 7 bases and J by 5 bases, with 20 bases between the two germline ends. Looked up from germline, CDR1 is SEHNR and CDR2 is FQNEAQ (reference sequence). This CDR3 region has 15 residues. CDR3: CASTLAVEGEYGYTF. As DNA, the CDR3 is TGTGCCAGCACCCTGGCGGTAGAGGGGGAGTATGGCTACACCTTC. Combining the CDR3 with reference TRBV7-9 and TRBJ1-2 gives the whole variable domain DTGVSQNPRHKITKRGQNVTFRCDPISEHNRLYWYRQTLGQGPEFLTYFQNEAQLEKSRLLSDRFSAERPKGSFSTLEIQRTEQGDSAMYLCASTLAVEGEYGYTFGSGTRLTVV.

The chain has TRBV6-1 and TRBJ2-3; the D call may be TRBD1 or TRBD2 (6 bases each). The V end lost 4 bases, the J end lost 4 bases, and 21 bases lay between the germline ends. In germline, CDR1 is MNHNS, CDR2 SASEGT. There are 17 residues in the CDR3. The CDR3 sequence: CASSAWGMGGRADTQYF. CDR3 bases: TGTGCCAGCAGTGCCTGGGGTATGGGGGGCAGGGCAGATACGCAGTATTTT.

This clone was seen once. This chain uses TRBV6-5 with TRBJ2-2; D gene ambiguous. This CDR3 has 15 amino acids. Germline V gene sequence: CDR1 MNHEY, CDR2 SVGAGI. V lost 5 bases and J lost 5, with 15 bases in between. The CDR3 DNA is TGTGCCAGCAGTCCCGTCGGCGGATGGACCGGGGAGCTGTTTTTT. Amino acids: CASSPVGGWTGELFF.

The V call is TRBV19, the J call TRBJ2-2, with TRBD1 matching over 7 bases. The CDR3 runs to 15 residues. The ends lost 4 bases at V and 4 bases at J; junction bases unmatched: 6. The germline V gene has CDR1 LNHDA and CDR2 SQIVND (reference sequence). In DNA, the CDR3 is TGTGCCAGTAGTACCCAATCAGGGGGCACCGGGGAGCTGTTTTTT. Translated, it gives CASSTQSGGTGELFF.

This chain joins TRBV2 and TRBJ2-1; D is perhaps TRBD1 or TRBD2 (5 bases each). Germline lookup yields CDR1 SNHLY and CDR2 FYNNEI. The CDR3 length is 15 residues. Trimming pared 8 bases from V and 5 bases from J, leaving 19 bases between. The CDR3 loop is CASVSYWDGNNEQFF. Here the CDR3 DNA reads TGTGCCAGCGTCAGCTATTGGGACGGAAACAATGAGCAGTTCTTC. Based on the CDR3 plus reference TRBV2 and TRBJ2-1, the full variable domain is EPEVTQTPSHQVTQMGQEVILRCVPISNHLYFYWYRQILGQKVEFLVSFYNNEISEKSEIFDDQFSVERPDGSNFTLKIRSTKLEDSAMYFCASVSYWDGNNEQFFGPGTRLTVL.

The J gene is TRBJ1-5, the V gene TRBV10-2; no definite D call. Germline V gives CDR1 WSHSY, CDR2 SAAADI. V lost 4 bases and J 7 bases, leaving 11 bases between the germline ends. This CDR3 is built from 13 residues. Here the CDR3 reads CASSGGRVQPQHF. For the CDR3, the DNA is TGCGCCAGCAGTGGAGGGAGGGTGCAGCCCCAGCATTTT.

This chain connects TRBV27 to TRBJ1-1, with TRBD1 as a possible D gene (6 bases). With 4 bases removed from V and 5 bases from J, the gap between germline ends came to 17 bases. Looked up from germline, CDR1 is MNHEY and CDR2 is SMNVEV (reference sequence). This CDR3 contains 15 residues. The CDR3 reads CASSSYRGGRTEAFF. CDR3 nucleotide sequence: TGTGCCAGCAGTTCATATCGGGGGGGGCGGACTGAAGCTTTCTTT.

V is TRBV10-2 and J is TRBJ2-7; tentatively, D is TRBD1 or TRBD2 (6 bases each). The CDR3 is 13 amino acids. V was clipped by 10 bases and J by 6 bases, with 19 bases between them. Germline V gene sequence: CDR1 WSHSY, CDR2 SAAADI. CDR3 in DNA: TGCGCCACCCGGGGGCAGGGGCGGCTCGAGCAGTACTTC. Translation: CATRGQGRLEQYF.

In its sample, this clone was seen once. The rearrangement uses TRBV4-3 and TRBJ2-2; D perhaps matches TRBD1 (6 bases). The V and J ends lost 0 bases and 5 bases respectively, with 13 bases between them. Germline V CDR1 and CDR2: LGHNA, YSLEER. The CDR3 length is 16 residues. The CDR3 coding sequence is TGCGCCAGCAGCCAAGACAGGGGAGACGGAACCGGGGAGCTGTTTTTT. Its protein is CASSQDRGDGTGELFF.

This sequence joins TRBV5-1 and TRBJ1-3, with a weak D call TRBD1 (5 bases). Germline V gives CDR1 SGHRS, CDR2 YFSETQ. CDR3 size: 16 residues. Trimming removed 0 bases at V and 3 bases at J, with 13 bases between. The CDR3 loop reads CASSLDVQGGGNTIYF. The CDR3 DNA reads TGCGCCAGCAGCTTGGACGTCCAGGGAGGTGGAAACACCATATATTTT.

The J gene is TRBJ1-4, the V gene TRBV7-6, with no clear D. V was shortened by 5 bases and J by 3 bases, with 19 bases between the two germline ends. Germline loops: CDR1 SGHVS, CDR2 FNYEAQ. The CDR3 consists of 17 residues. CDR3 coding DNA: TGTGCCAGCAGCCTAACAGAAAGGGTTGGGGCTAATGAAAAACTGTTTTTT. It specifies CASSLTERVGANEKLFF.

This clone was found once. V usage is TRBV4-2 and J usage is TRBJ2-7, with a possible D match to TRBD1 (5 bases). Germline V gene sequence: CDR1 LGHNA, CDR2 YNFKEQ. The CDR3 is 15 amino acids. Trimming left V 0 bases short and J 0 bases short, with 9 bases between. The CDR3 sequence: CASSQEQQDSYEQYF. CDR3 DNA sequence: TGTGCCAGCAGCCAAGAACAACAGGACTCCTACGAGCAGTACTTC.

This chain connects TRBV14 to TRBJ1-5; no reliable D call. This CDR3 contains 13 residues. With 5 bases removed from V and 5 bases from J, the gap between germline ends came to 10 bases. The germline gives CDR1 SGHDN, CDR2 FVKESK. In nucleotides, the CDR3 is TGTGCCAGCAGCGCCCAGCCATATCAGCCCCAGCATTTT. This codes for CASSAQPYQPQHF.

The V call is TRBV11-2, the J call TRBJ1-2; 8 bases map to TRBD1. With V trimmed by 5 bases and J by 9 bases, 11 bases remained unmatched. The CDR3 covers 14 residues. Germline V CDR1 and CDR2: SGHAT, FQNNGV. CDR3 sequence: CASSRGTGGSRYTF. CDR3 sequence (DNA): TGTGCCAGCAGCCGGGGGACAGGCGGAAGTCGCTACACCTTC.

The chain is built from TRBV28 and TRBJ1-5, with D unclear. CDR1 MDHEN and CDR2 SYDVKM come from the germline V gene. V lost 4 bases to trimming and J lost 0 bases, with 13 bases between them. The CDR3 consists of 16 residues. The CDR3 DNA reads as TGTGCCAGCAGTTCCCCCCAGGTAATTAGCAATCAGCCCCAGCATTTT. Translated, it gives CASSSPQVISNQPQHF.

J is TRBJ1-6 and V is TRBV5-6, with D unresolved. Germline V lookup: CDR1 SGHDT, CDR2 YYEEEE. The CDR3 has 12 residues. Trimming stripped 7 bases from V and 11 bases from J, with 13 bases between. CDR3 coding DNA: TGTGCCAGCTTCAGCGGGCTCGCACCCCTCCACTTT. This translates into CASFSGLAPLHF.

The chain carries TRBV4-1 and TRBJ2-7; TRBD1 matches 9 bases. The CDR3 has 17 amino acids. CDR1 is MGHRA and CDR2 is YSYEKL in the germline V gene. The junction had 13 bases not matched to a gene; V was cut back by 1 base and J by 6 bases. This chain's CDR3 is CASSQGIPGQGIVEQYF. The CDR3, as DNA: TGCGCCAGCAGCCAAGGGATCCCGGGACAGGGTATCGTCGAGCAGTACTTC.

This rearrangement joins TRBV18 to TRBJ1-5, with D tentatively TRBD1 (5 bases). Germline V gene sequence: CDR1 KGHSH, CDR2 LQKENI. V was clipped by 6 bases and J by 5 bases, with 8 bases between them. CDR3 length equals 12 residues. DNA for the CDR3: TGTGCCAGCTCTGACAGTGATCAGCCCCAGCATTTT. Its protein product is CASSDSDQPQHF.

This clone has just one count. CDR3 nucleotide sequence: TGTGCCAGCAGTTTCCAATCCGCCGAAAAACTGTTTTTT. This codes for CASSFQSAEKLFF. This chain joins TRBV6-5 and TRBJ1-4; D is unresolved. Trimming stripped 4 bases from V and 8 bases from J, with 11 bases between. The CDR3 runs to 13 residues. Germline values: CDR1 MNHEY, CDR2 SVGAGI.

V and J are TRBV7-8 and TRBJ2-1; 11 bases fit TRBD2. Losses at the gene ends were 4 bases for V and 2 bases for J; bases not matched to a gene: 7. CDR3 length equals 17 residues. Germline CDR1 SGHVS, CDR2 FQNEAQ. The CDR3 spells CASSSGTSGAPYNEQFF. The CDR3 DNA reads TGTGCCAGCAGCTCCGGGACTAGCGGCGCCCCCTACAATGAGCAGTTCTTC. Drawing the rest from reference TRBV7-8 and TRBJ2-1, the complete variable domain is GAGVSQSPRYKVAKRGQDVALRCDPISGHVSLFWYQQALGQGPEFLTYFQNEAQLDKSGLPSDRFFAERPEGSVSTLKIQRTQQEDSAVYLCASSSGTSGAPYNEQFFGPGTRLTVL.

This chain uses TRBV11-2 with TRBJ2-7; tentative D call: TRBD2 (6 bases). The CDR3 contains 12 residues. Trimming stripped 7 bases from V and 2 bases from J, with 9 bases between. Per the germline V gene, CDR1 is SGHAT and CDR2 is FQNNGV. The CDR3 spells CASTEGTYEQYF. CDR3 DNA: TGTGCCAGCACGGAGGGGACCTACGAGCAGTACTTC.

The chain recombines TRBV2 with TRBJ1-4, with TRBD1 matching 8 bases. This CDR3 spans 15 amino acids. From germline, CDR1 is SNHLY and CDR2 FYNNEI. The V segment lost 6 bases and the J segment 0 bases; nucleotides outside the gene matches: 3. This CDR3 reads CASSGQGPTNEKLFF. DNA of the CDR3: TGTGCCAGCAGCGGACAGGGCCCAACTAATGAAAAACTGTTTTTT.

The chain recombines TRBV18 with TRBJ1-2; 7 positions agree with TRBD1. This CDR3 spans 16 amino acids. Germline V CDR1 and CDR2: KGHSH, LQKENI. Trimming at V came to 3 bases and at J to 3 bases, leaving 10 bases not matched to a gene. CDR3 in DNA: TGTGCCAGCTCACCCCGGGGGGACAGACCCCACTATGGCTACACCTTC. It yields the protein CASSPRGDRPHYGYTF.

The chain links TRBV28 to TRBJ1-4, with D uncertain. The CDR3 has 15 amino acids. The germline V gene has CDR1 MDHEN and CDR2 SYDVKM. The V gene lost 5 bases and the J gene lost 1 base, with 11 bases spanning the gap. The CDR3 bases are TGTGCCAGCAGTACCGGACTGCAAACTAATGAAAAACTGTTTTTT. It codes for CASSTGLQTNEKLFF.

The V gene is TRBV9, the J gene TRBJ1-3; a weak D match, TRBD1 (6 bases). The length of the CDR3 is 15 residues. V lost 5 bases to trimming and J lost 0 bases, with 12 bases between them. Per the germline V gene, CDR1 is SGDLS and CDR2 is YYNGEE. The CDR3: CASSGGQLSGNTIYF. The CDR3 nucleotides are TGTGCCAGCAGTGGGGGGCAGCTCTCTGGAAACACCATATATTTT.

The chain carries TRBV18 and TRBJ1-6; D remains unclear. The CDR3 covers 14 residues. Between the trimmed V and J ends, which lost 6 bases and 0 bases, there was a span of 6 bases. CDR1 is KGHSH and CDR2 is LQKENI in the germline V gene. The CDR3 sequence: CASSSSSYNSPLHF. The CDR3 DNA follows: TGTGCCAGCTCGTCAAGCTCCTATAATTCACCCCTCCACTTT.

The V gene is TRBV24-1, the J gene TRBJ1-2; 7 nucleotides agree with TRBD1. Per the germline V gene, CDR1 is KGHDR and CDR2 is SFDVKD. The CDR3 runs 15 residues. The ends lost 3 bases at V and 0 bases at J; junction bases unmatched: 3. The CDR3 loop reads CATSDRQGPNYGYTF. For the CDR3, the DNA is TGTGCCACCAGTGATCGACAGGGTCCTAACTATGGCTACACCTTC.

The V gene is TRBV25-1, the J gene TRBJ1-2; D remains ambiguous. The ends were cut back, 5 bases at V and 5 bases at J, with 9 bases in the middle. The CDR3 is made up of 12 amino acids. The germline CDR1 and CDR2 sequences are MGHDK and SYGVNS. CDR3 sequence reads: CASSHGSYGYTF. In DNA, the CDR3 is TGTGCCAGCAGTCATGGGAGTTATGGCTACACCTTC.